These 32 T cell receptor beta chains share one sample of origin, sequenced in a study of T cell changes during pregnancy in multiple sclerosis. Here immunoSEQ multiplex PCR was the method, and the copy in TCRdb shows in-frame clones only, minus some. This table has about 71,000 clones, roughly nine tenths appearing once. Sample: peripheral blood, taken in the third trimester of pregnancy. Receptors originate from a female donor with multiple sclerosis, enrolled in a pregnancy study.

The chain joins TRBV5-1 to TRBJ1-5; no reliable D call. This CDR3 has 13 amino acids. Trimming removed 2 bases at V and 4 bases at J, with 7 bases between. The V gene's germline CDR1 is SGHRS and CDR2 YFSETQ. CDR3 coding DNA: TGCGCCAGCAGCTTCGCAGCGAATCAGCCCCAGCATTTT. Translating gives CASSFAANQPQHF.

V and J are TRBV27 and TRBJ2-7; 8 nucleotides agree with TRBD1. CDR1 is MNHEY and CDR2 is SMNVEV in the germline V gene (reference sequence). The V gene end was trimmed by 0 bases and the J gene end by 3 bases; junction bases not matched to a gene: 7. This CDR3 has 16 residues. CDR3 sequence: CASSLSSGQGFYEQYF. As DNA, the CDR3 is TGTGCCAGCAGTTTATCGTCAGGACAGGGCTTCTACGAGCAGTACTTC.

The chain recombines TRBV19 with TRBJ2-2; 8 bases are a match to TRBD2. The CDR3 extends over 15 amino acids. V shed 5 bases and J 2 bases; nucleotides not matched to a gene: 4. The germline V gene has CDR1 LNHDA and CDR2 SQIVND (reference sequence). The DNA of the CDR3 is TGTGCCAGTAGTCTTATAGCGGGAAACACCGGGGAGCTGTTTTTT. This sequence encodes CASSLIAGNTGELFF. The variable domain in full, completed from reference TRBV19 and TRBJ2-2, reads DGGITQSPKYLFRKEGQNVTLSCEQNLNHDAMYWYRQDPGQGLRLIYYSQIVNDFQKGDIAEGYSVSREKKESFPLTVTSAQKNPTAFYLCASSLIAGNTGELFFGEGSRLTVL.

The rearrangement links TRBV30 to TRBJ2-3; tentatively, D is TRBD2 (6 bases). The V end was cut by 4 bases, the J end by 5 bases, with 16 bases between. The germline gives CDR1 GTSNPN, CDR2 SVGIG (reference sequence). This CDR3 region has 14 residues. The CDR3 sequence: CAWIGGWRGDTQYF. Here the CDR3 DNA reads TGTGCCTGGATTGGGGGGTGGCGTGGAGATACGCAGTATTTT. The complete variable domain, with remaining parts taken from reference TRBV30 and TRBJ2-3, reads SQTIHQWPATLVQPVGSPLSLECTVEGTSNPNLYWYRQAAGRGLQLLFYSVGIGQISSEVPQNLSASRPQDRQFILSSKKLLLSDSGFYLCAWIGGWRGDTQYFGPGTRLTVL.

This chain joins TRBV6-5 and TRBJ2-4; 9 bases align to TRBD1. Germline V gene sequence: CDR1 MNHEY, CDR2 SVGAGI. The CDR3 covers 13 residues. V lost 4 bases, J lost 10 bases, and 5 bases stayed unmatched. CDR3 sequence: CASSSGQGGIQYF. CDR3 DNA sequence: TGTGCCAGCAGTTCGGGACAGGGCGGGATTCAGTACTTC.

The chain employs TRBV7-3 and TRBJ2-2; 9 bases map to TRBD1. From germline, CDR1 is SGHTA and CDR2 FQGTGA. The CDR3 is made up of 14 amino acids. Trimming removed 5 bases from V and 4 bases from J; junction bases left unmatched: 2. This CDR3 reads CASSRTGATGELFF. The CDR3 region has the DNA TGTGCCAGCAGCCGGACAGGGGCCACCGGGGAGCTGTTTTTT.

The CDR3, as DNA: TGTGCCTGGGAAGCCGGACTAGCGGGAGCGCGAGAGCAGTTCTTC. This codes for CAWEAGLAGAREQFF. The chain combines TRBV30 with TRBJ2-1; 13 nucleotides align to TRBD2. J lost 10 bases, V lost 5 bases, and 11 bases had no gene match. Germline-derived CDR1 and CDR2 are GTSNPN and SVGIG (reference sequence). The CDR3 runs to 15 residues.

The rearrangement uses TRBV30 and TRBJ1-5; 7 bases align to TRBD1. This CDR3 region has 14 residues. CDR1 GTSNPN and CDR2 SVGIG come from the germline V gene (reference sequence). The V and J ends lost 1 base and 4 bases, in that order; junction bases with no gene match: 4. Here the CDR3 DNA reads TGTGCCTGGAGTGCCCTACAGGGGAATCAGCCCCAGCATTTT. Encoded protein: CAWSALQGNQPQHF. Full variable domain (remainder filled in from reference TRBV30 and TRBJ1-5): SQTIHQWPATLVQPVGSPLSLECTVEGTSNPNLYWYRQAAGRGLQLLFYSVGIGQISSEVPQNLSASRPQDRQFILSSKKLLLSDSGFYLCAWSALQGNQPQHFGDGTRLSIL.

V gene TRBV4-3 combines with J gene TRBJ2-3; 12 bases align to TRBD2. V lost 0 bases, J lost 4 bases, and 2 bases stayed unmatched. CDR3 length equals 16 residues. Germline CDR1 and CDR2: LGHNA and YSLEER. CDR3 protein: CASSQDLAGGPDTQYF. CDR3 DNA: TGCGCCAGCAGCCAAGATCTAGCGGGAGGGCCAGATACGCAGTATTTT.

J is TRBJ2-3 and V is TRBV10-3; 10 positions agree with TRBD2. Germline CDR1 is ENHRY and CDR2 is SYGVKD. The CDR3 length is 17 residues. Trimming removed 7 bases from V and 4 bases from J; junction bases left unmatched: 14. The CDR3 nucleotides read TGTGCCATCACCCCCGGAACTAGCGGGACCGGGGCAGATACGCAGTATTTT. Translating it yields CAITPGTSGTGADTQYF.

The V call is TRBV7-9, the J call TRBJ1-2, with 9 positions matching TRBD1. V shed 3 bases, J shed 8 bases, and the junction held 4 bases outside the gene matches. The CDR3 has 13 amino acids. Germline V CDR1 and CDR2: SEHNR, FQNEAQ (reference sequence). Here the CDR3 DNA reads TGTGCCAGCAGCTTGGGGACAGGGAAGGGCTACACCTTC. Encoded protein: CASSLGTGKGYTF.

The CDR3 spells CASSEAPGQGTNTEAFF. The CDR3 nucleotides read TGTGCCAGCAGTGAAGCCCCGGGACAGGGAACGAACACTGAAGCTTTCTTT. The chain combines TRBV6-1 with TRBJ1-1; 9 positions match TRBD1. The CDR3 contains 17 residues. Germline V gives CDR1 MNHNS, CDR2 SASEGT. V lost 0 bases, J lost 1 base, and 6 bases stayed unmatched.

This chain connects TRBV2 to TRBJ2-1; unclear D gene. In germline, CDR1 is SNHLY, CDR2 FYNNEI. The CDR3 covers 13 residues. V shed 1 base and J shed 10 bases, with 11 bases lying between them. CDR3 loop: CASSEEIVWEQFF. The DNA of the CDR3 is TGTGCCAGCAGTGAAGAAATAGTGTGGGAGCAGTTCTTC.

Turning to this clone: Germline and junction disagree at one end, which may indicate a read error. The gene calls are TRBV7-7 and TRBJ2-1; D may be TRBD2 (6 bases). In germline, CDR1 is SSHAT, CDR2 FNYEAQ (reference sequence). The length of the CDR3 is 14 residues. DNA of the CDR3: TGTGCTAGCAGCCCTGGGACTGGTGAGAGGGAGCAGTTCTTC. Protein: CASSPGTGEREQFF.

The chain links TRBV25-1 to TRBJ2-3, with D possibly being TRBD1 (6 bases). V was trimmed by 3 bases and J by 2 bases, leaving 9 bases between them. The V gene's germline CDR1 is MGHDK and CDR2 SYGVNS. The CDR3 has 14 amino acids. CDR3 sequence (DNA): TGTGCCAGCAGTGATCCAGGGGTCACAGATACGCAGTATTTT. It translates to CASSDPGVTDTQYF.

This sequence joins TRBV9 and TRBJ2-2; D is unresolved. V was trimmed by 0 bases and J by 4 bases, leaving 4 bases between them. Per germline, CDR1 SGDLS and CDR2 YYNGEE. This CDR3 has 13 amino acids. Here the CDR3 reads CASSVAGTGELFF. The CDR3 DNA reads TGTGCCAGCAGCGTAGCAGGCACCGGGGAGCTGTTTTTT.

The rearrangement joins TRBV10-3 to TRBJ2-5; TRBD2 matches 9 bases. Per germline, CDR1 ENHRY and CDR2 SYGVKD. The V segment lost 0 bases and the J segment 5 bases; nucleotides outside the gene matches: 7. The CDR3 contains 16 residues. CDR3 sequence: CAISESGPSGVETQYF. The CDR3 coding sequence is TGTGCCATCAGTGAGTCGGGCCCTAGCGGGGTGGAGACCCAGTACTTC.

The CDR3 loop reads CASTLTSARNTEAFF. The DNA of the CDR3 is TGTGCCAGCACCCTTACTAGTGCCCGGAACACTGAAGCTTTCTTT. The chain recombines TRBV28 with TRBJ1-1; D gene unclear. This CDR3 spans 15 amino acids. Trimming shortened V by 7 bases and J by 1 base, and 16 bases separated the two germline ends. Germline lookup yields CDR1 MDHEN and CDR2 SYDVKM.

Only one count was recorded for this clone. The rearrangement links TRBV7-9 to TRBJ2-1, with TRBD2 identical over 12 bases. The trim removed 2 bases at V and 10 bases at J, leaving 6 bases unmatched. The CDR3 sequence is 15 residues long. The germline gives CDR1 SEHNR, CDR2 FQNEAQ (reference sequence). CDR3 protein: CASSLTSGRPREQFF. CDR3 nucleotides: TGTGCCAGCAGCTTAACTAGCGGGAGGCCACGCGAGCAGTTCTTC.

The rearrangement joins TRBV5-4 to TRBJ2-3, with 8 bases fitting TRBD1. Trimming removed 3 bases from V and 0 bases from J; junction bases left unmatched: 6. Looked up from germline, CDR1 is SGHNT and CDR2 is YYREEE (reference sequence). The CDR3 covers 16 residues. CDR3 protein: CASSYRGIISTDTQYF. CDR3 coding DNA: TGTGCCAGCAGCTACAGGGGGATTATCAGCACAGATACGCAGTATTTT.

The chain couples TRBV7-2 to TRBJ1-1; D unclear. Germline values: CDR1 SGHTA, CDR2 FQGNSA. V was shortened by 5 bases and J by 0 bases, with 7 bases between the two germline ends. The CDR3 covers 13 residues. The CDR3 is CASSPWLNTEAFF. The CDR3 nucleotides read TGTGCCAGCAGCCCCTGGCTGAACACTGAAGCTTTCTTT.

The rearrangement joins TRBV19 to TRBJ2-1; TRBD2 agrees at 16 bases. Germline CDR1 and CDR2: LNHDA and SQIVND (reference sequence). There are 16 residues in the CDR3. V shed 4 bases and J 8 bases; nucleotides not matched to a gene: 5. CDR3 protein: CASSKGLAGGPHEQFF. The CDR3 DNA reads TGTGCCAGTAGTAAGGGACTAGCGGGAGGGCCTCATGAGCAGTTCTTC.

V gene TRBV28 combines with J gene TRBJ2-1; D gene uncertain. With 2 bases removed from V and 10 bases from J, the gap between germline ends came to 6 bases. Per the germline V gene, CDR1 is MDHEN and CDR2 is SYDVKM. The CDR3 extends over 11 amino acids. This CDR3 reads CASSLISEQFF. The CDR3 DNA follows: TGTGCCAGCAGTTTAATCTCGGAGCAGTTCTTC.

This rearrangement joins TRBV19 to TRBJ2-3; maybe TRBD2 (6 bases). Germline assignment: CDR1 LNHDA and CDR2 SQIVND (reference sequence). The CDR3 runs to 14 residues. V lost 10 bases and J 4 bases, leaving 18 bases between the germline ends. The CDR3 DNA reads TGTGCCACCACGACTAGTAGGATTCCAGATACGCAGTATTTT. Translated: CATTTSRIPDTQYF.

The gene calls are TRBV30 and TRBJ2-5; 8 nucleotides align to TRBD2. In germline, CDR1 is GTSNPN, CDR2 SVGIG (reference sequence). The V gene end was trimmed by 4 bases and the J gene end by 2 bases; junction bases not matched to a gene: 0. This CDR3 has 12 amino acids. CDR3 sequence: CAWTSGQETQYF. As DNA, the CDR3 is TGTGCCTGGACTAGCGGGCAAGAGACCCAGTACTTC.

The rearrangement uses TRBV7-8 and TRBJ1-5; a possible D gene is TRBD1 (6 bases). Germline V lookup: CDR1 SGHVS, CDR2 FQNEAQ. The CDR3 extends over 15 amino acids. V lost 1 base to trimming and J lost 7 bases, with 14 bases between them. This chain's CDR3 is CASSLGEGGWQPQHF. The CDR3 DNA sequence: TGTGCCAGCAGCTTAGGGGAGGGGGGCTGGCAGCCCCAGCATTTT.

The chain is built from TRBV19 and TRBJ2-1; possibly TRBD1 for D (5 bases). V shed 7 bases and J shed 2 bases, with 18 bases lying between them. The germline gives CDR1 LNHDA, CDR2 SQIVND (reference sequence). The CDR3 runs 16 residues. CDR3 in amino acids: CASTQSMVRAYNEQFF. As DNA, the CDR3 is TGTGCCAGTACCCAATCAATGGTCAGGGCCTACAATGAGCAGTTCTTC. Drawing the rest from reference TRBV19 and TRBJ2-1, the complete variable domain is DGGITQSPKYLFRKEGQNVTLSCEQNLNHDAMYWYRQDPGQGLRLIYYSQIVNDFQKGDIAEGYSVSREKKESFPLTVTSAQKNPTAFYLCASTQSMVRAYNEQFFGPGTRLTVL.

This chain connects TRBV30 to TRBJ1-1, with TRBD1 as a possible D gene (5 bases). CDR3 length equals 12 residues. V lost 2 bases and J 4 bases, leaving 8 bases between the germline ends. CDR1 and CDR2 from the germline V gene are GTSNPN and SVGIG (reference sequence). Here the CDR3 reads CAWSTGGTEAFF. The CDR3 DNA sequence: TGTGCCTGGAGTACGGGGGGCACTGAAGCTTTCTTT.

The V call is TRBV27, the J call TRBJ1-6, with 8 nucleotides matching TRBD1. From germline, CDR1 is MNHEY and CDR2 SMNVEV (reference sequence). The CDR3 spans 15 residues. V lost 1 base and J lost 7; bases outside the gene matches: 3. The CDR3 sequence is CASSLYRTGNSPLHF. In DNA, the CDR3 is TGTGCCAGCAGTTTATATAGGACAGGGAATTCACCCCTCCACTTT.

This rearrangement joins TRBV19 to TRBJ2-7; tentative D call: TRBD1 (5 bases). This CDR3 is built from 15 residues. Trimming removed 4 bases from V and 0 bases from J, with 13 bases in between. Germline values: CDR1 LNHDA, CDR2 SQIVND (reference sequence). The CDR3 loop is CASSKGPDPSYEQYF. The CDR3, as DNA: TGTGCCAGTAGTAAGGGGCCGGATCCCTCCTACGAGCAGTACTTC.

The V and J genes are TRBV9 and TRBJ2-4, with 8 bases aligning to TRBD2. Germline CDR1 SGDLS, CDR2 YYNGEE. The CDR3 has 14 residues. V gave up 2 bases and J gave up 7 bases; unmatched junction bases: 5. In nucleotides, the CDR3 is TGTGCCAGCAGCGTGAGCGGGAGTGGGAACATTCAGTACTTC. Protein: CASSVSGSGNIQYF. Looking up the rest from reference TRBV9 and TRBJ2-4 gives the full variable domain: DSGVTQTPKHLITATGQRVTLRCSPRSGDLSVYWYQQSLDQGLQFLIQYYNGEERAKGNILERFSAQQFPDLHSELNLSSLELGDSALYFCASSVSGSGNIQYFGAGTRLSVL.

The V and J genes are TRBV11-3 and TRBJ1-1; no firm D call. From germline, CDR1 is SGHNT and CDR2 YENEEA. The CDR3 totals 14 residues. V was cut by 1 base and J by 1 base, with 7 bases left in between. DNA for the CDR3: TGTGCCAGCAGCTTAGGACCGGGGAACACTGAAGCTTTCTTT. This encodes CASSLGPGNTEAFF.